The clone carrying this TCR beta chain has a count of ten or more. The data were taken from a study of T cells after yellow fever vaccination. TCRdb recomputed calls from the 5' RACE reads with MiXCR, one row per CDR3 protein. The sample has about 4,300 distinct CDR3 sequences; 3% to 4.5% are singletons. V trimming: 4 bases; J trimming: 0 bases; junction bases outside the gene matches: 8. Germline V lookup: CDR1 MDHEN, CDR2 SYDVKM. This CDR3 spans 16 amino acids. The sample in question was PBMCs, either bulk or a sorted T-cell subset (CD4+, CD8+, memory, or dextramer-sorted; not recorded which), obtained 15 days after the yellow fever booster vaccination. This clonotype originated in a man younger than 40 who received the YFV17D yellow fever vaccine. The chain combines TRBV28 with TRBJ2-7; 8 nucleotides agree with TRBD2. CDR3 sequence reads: CASSSPGLAHSYEQYF. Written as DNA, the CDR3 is TGTGCCAGCAGTTCCCCCGGACTAGCCCACTCCTACGAGCAGTACTTC.